The T cell receptor beta chain described here comes from a study of long-term antiretroviral therapy in people with HIV. Germline values: CDR1 PRHDT, CDR2 FYEKMQ (reference sequence). This CDR3 has 15 amino acids. V was shortened by 1 base and J by 9 bases, with 16 bases between the two germline ends. Sequencing relied on immunoSEQ assay v3.0, run at survey level. The sequencing target was 40,000-50,000 T-cell genomes per sample. TCRdb keeps only in-frame clones here, not all; method: immunoSEQ multiplex PCR. Here the sample spans 25,000 to 30,000 clones, 85% being singletons. This TCR was sampled from a man aged 35-49 years with HIV. V and J are TRBV13 and TRBJ2-1, with D possibly matching TRBD2 (6 bases). The source material was unsorted PBMCs, sampled about 5 years after starting antiretroviral therapy. CDR3 amino acids: CASSLAPPSAGEQFF. CDR3 nucleotide sequence: TGTGCCAGCAGCTTAGCCCCCCCTAGCGCCGGTGAGCAGTTCTTC.